This is a list of T cell receptor beta chains from one sample in a study of cytomegalovirus exposure and HLA in healthy donors. Libraries were prepared by immunoSEQ multiplex PCR; TCRdb keeps only in-frame clonotypes and omits some of them. The sample has around 50,000 clones; around 80% are singletons. The specimen was PBMCs. These TCRs come from a man aged 30 to 39 in good health and CMV-seropositive. CDR3s include the opening cysteine and the closing phenylalanine or tryptophan. A D gene is named only where the DNA matches it firmly. Clone size is shown for a subset of rows, as once, few, many or a class of expanded clone.

J | size | length | V | D | DNA | CDR3
TRBJ2-7 | NA | 15 | TRBV4-1 | NA | TGCGCCAGCAGCCAAGATGCGGGAAATGCCTACGAGCAGTACTTC | CASSQDAGNAYEQYF
TRBJ1-1 | NA | 15 | TRBV9 | TRBD1 | TGTGCCAGCAGCGCCCGGGACAGTTCGAACACTGAAGCTTTCTTT | CASSARDSSNTEAFF
TRBJ1-2 | NA | 14 | TRBV6-4 | TRBD1 | TGTGCCAGCAGTGACGGGACAGGGGGCTATGGCTACACCTTC | CASSDGTGGYGYTF
TRBJ1-5 | NA | 14 | TRBV18 | TRBD1 | TGTGCCAGCTCACCGGACAGGGTTTATCAGCCCCAGCATTTT | CASSPDRVYQPQHF
TRBJ2-2 | NA | 13 | TRBV19 | NA | TGTGCCAGTTCACAGGGCCTCACCGGGGAGCTGTTTTTT | CASSQGLTGELFF
TRBJ1-1 | NA | 15 | TRBV5-1 | NA | TGCGCCAGCAGCTTGGGTCTGCACATGAACACTGAAGCTTTCTTT | CASSLGLHMNTEAFF
TRBJ2-3 | NA | 17 | TRBV7-3 | TRBD2 | TGTGCCAGCAGCCCCGGGATAGCGGGGTTGAGCACAGATACGCAGTATTTT | CASSPGIAGLSTDTQYF
TRBJ1-3 | NA | 14 | TRBV7-6 | NA | TGTGCCAGCAGCCCAGCAGGGGTTTGGGACACCATATATTTT | CASSPAGVWDTIYF
TRBJ2-7 | NA | 15 | TRBV19 | TRBD1 | TGTGCCAGTAGCAAACCGGGACAGGCTTCCTACGAGCAGTACTTC | CASSKPGQASYEQYF
TRBJ1-2 | NA | 13 | TRBV2 | TRBD1 | TGTGCCAGCAGGAGGGGGACAGGGGGCGGCTACACCTTC | CASRRGTGGGYTF
TRBJ2-3 | NA | 15 | TRBV19 | NA | TGTGCCAGTAGTATAGAGGTCACTAGAACAGATACGCAGTATTTT | CASSIEVTRTDTQYF
TRBJ2-5 | NA | 11 | TRBV7-2 | NA | TGTGCCGGGGGGACGGGAGAGACCCAGTACTTC | CAGGTGETQYF
TRBJ2-3 | once | 14 | TRBV9 | NA | TGTGCCAGCAGCCCAGGGGGGACAACAGATACGCAGTATTTT | CASSPGGTTDTQYF
TRBJ2-1 | NA | 16 | TRBV6-1 | TRBD1 | TGTGCCAGCAGTGACCGGGCCGGGACAGGGGGCTATGAGCAGTTCTTC | CASSDRAGTGGYEQFF
TRBJ1-4 | NA | 14 | TRBV30 | NA | TGTGCCTGGGACACCGGGATCATAGGCGAAAAACTGTTTTTT | CAWDTGIIGEKLFF
TRBJ1-2 | NA | 14 | TRBV27 | NA | TGTGCCAGCAGTTTATCTGGACAACACTATGGCTACACCTTC | CASSLSGQHYGYTF
TRBJ1-4 | few | 11 | TRBV25-1 | NA | TGTGCCAGCAGCCGTAATGAAAAACTGTTTTTT | CASSRNEKLFF
TRBJ2-5 | NA | 13 | TRBV7-9 | TRBD2 | TGTGCCAGCAGCTTAAACGGGGGGGAGACCCAGTACTTC | CASSLNGGETQYF
TRBJ2-2 | once | 16 | TRBV4-2 | TRBD2 | TGTGCCAGCAGGGGTACTAGCGGGGGCCGCACCGGGGAGCTGTTTTTT | CASRGTSGGRTGELFF
TRBJ1-2 | NA | 14 | TRBV5-8 | NA | TGTGCCAGCAGCCCCAGGAAAGGGGTAAATGGCTACACCTTC | CASSPRKGVNGYTF
TRBJ2-5 | NA | 14 | TRBV5-1 | NA | TGCGCCAGCAGCTTGGATCCGGTCCAAGAGACCCAGTACTTC | CASSLDPVQETQYF
TRBJ2-1 | NA | 18 | TRBV29-1 | TRBD2 | TGCAGCGTTGGTCCAGGGAGGGGTGGAGGAGAGCACTACAATGAGCAGTTCTTC | CSVGPGRGGGEHYNEQFF
TRBJ2-6 | NA | 15 | TRBV19 | NA | TGTGCCAGTAGTTCAGAGCAGGTTGGGGCCAACGTCCTGACTTTC | CASSSEQVGANVLTF